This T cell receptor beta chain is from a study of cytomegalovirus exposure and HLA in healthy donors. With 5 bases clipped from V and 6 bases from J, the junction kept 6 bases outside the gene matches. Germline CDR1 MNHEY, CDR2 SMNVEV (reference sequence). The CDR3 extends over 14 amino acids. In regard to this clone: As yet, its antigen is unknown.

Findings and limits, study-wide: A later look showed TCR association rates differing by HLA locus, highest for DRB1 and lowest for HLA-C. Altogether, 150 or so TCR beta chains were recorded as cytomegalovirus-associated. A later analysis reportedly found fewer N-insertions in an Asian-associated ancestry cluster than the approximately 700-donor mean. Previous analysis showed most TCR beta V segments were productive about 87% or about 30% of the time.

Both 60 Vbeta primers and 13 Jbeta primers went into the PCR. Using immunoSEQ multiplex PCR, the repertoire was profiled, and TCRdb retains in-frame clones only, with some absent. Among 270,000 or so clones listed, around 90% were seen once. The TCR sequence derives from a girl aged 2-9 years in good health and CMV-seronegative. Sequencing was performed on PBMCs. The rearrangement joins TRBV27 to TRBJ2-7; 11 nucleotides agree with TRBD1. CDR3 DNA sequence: TGTGCCAGCAGTCCCGGGACAGGGGGTTTCGAGCAGTACTTC. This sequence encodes CASSPGTGGFEQYF.